The rows below give T cell receptor beta chains drawn from one sample of a study of cytomegalovirus exposure and HLA in healthy donors. The method was immunoSEQ multiplex PCR; TCRdb's version includes in-frame clones alone and lacks a portion of them. This sample's clone table lists about 170,000 clones. The sample consisted of PBMCs. These receptor sequences come from a woman younger than 30 in good health and CMV-seropositive. Both conserved end residues are part of each CDR3. A D gene is named only where the DNA matches it firmly.

J gene: TRBJ1-1; D gene: TRBD1; V gene: TRBV5-6; CDR3 protein: CASSLGDRDTEAFF; CDR3 DNA: TGTGCCAGCAGCTTGGGGGACAGGGACACTGAAGCTTTCTTT
J gene: TRBJ2-1; D gene: TRBD2; V gene: TRBV6-1; CDR3 protein: CASSLAGAYNEQFF; CDR3 DNA: TGTGCCAGCAGTCTAGCGGGAGCCTACAATGAGCAGTTCTTC
J gene: TRBJ2-2; D gene: NA; V gene: TRBV7-2; CDR3 protein: CASSLIPVYTGELFF; CDR3 DNA: TGTGCCAGCAGCTTAATTCCGGTTTACACCGGGGAGCTGTTTTTT
J gene: TRBJ1-4; D gene: TRBD1; V gene: TRBV7-6; CDR3 protein: CASTKGATTNEKLFF; CDR3 DNA: TGTGCCAGCACTAAGGGGGCTACGACTAATGAAAAACTGTTTTTT
J gene: TRBJ1-4; D gene: NA; V gene: TRBV7-9; CDR3 protein: CASSLRAGNEKLFF; CDR3 DNA: TGTGCCAGCAGCTTAAGGGCGGGGAATGAAAAACTGTTTTTT
J gene: TRBJ1-1; D gene: TRBD1; V gene: TRBV5-1; CDR3 protein: CASSLESGQGYIPFF; CDR3 DNA: TGCGCCAGCAGCTTGGAATCTGGACAGGGCTATATTCCTTTCTTT
J gene: TRBJ2-7; D gene: NA; V gene: TRBV30; CDR3 protein: CATSGTPSYEQYF; CDR3 DNA: TGTGCCACGAGCGGAACTCCCTCCTACGAGCAGTACTTC
J gene: TRBJ2-4; D gene: TRBD2; V gene: TRBV7-6; CDR3 protein: CASSTLAGGPNLAKNIQYF; CDR3 DNA: TGTGCCAGCAGCACTCTAGCGGGGGGACCTAATCTAGCCAAAAACATTCAGTACTTC
J gene: TRBJ2-7; D gene: NA; V gene: TRBV2; CDR3 protein: CASSVGAGAYEQYF; CDR3 DNA: TGTGCCAGCAGTGTAGGGGCAGGTGCCTACGAGCAGTACTTC
J gene: TRBJ2-3; D gene: TRBD2; V gene: TRBV2; CDR3 protein: CASSEGGRGTDTQYF; CDR3 DNA: TGTGCCAGCAGTGAAGGCGGGAGGGGAACAGATACGCAGTATTTT